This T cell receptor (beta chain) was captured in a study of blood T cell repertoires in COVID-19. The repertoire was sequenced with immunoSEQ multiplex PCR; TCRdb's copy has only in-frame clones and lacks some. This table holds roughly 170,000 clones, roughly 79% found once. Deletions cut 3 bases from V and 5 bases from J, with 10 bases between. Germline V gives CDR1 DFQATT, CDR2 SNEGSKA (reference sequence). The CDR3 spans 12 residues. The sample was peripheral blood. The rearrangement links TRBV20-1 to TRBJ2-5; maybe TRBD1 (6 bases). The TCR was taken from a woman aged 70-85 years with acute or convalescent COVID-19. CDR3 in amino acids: CSASRGQETQYF. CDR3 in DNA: TGCAGTGCTAGTCGAGGACAGGAGACCCAGTACTTC.